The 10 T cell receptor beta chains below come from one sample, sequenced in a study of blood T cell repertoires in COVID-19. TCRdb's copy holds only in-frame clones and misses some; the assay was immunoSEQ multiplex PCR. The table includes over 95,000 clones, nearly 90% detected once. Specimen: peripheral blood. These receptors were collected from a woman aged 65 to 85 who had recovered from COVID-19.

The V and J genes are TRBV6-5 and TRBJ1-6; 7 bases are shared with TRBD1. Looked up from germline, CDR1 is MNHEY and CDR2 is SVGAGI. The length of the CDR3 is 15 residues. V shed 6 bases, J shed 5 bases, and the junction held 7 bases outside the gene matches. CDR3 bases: TGTGCCAGCAGGCGACAGGGACTTGATAATTCACCCCTCCACTTT. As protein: CASRRQGLDNSPLHF.

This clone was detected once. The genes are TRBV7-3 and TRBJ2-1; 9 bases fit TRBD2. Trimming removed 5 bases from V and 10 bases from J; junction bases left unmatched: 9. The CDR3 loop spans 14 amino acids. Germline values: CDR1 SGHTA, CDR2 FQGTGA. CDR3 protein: CASSLGGSGREQFF. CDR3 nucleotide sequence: TGTGCCAGCAGCCTGGGGGGCAGCGGGAGGGAGCAGTTCTTC.

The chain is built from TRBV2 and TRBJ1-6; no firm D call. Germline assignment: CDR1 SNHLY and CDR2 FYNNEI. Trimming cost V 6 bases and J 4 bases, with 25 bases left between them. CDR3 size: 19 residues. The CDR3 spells CASSPLERVEAFYNSPLHF. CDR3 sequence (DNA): TGTGCCAGCAGCCCCCTTGAGAGGGTGGAGGCCTTTTATAATTCACCCCTCCACTTT.

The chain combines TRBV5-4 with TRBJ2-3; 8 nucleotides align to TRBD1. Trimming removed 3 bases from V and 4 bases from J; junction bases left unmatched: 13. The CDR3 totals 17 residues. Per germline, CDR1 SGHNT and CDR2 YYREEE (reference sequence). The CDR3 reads CASSSRMWTGTPDTQYF. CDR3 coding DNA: TGTGCCAGCAGCTCCCGTATGTGGACAGGGACCCCAGATACGCAGTATTTT.

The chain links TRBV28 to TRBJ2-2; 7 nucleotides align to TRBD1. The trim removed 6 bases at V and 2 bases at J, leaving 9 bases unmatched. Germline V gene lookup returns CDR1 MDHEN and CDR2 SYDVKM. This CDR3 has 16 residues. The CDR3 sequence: CASRAGQVRNTGELFF. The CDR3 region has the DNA TGTGCCAGCAGGGCCGGACAGGTCCGAAACACCGGGGAGCTGTTTTTT.

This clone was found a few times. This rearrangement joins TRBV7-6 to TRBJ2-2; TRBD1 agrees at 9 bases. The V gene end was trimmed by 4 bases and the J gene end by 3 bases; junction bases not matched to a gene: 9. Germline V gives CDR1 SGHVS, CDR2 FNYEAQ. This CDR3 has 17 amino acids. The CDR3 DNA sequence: TGTGCCAGCAGCTCCAAAACAGGGGGCGCCGACACCGGGGAGCTGTTTTTT. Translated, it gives CASSSKTGGADTGELFF.

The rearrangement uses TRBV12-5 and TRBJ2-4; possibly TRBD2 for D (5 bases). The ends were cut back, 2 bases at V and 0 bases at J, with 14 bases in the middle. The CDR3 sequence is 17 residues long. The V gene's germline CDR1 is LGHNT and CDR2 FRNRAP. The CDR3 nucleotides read TGTGCTAGTGGTTTGCCCCTGGAAGGACTAGCCAAAAACATTCAGTACTTC. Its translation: CASGLPLEGLAKNIQYF.

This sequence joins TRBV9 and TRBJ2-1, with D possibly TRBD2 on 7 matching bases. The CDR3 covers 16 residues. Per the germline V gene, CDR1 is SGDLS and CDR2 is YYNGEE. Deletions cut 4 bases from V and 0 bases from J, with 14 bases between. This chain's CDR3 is CASSLRGGGSYNEQFF. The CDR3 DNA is TGTGCCAGCAGCCTGCGAGGGGGGGGCTCCTACAATGAGCAGTTCTTC.

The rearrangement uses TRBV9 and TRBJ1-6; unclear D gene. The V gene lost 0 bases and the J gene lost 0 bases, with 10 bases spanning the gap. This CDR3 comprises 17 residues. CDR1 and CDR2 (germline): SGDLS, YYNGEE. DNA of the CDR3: TGTGCCAGCAGCGTAGAAGGAGGGAGCTCCTATAATTCACCCCTCCACTTT. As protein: CASSVEGGSSYNSPLHF.

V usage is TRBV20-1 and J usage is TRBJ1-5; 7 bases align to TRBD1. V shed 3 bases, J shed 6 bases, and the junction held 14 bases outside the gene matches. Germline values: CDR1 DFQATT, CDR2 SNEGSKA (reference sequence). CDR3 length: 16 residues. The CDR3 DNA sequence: TGCAGTGCTAGTCCCCGGACAGGCGCGGGGGGTCAGCCCCAGCATTTT. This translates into CSASPRTGAGGQPQHF.